Sequencing of this T cell receptor (beta chain) was carried out in a study of OX40 agonist ivuxolimab in advanced cancers. Concerning the study at large: Ivuxolimab was an agonistic, fully human IgG2 monoclonal antibody directed against OX40 (CD134), a costimulatory receptor. Among the approximately 50 dose-escalation patients, approximately 20 had hepatocellular carcinoma, approximately 15 melanoma, 9 renal cell carcinoma and 9 head and neck cancer. Patients were allowed to have had prior anti-PD-1, anti-PD-L1 or anti-CTLA-4 therapy, and around 37% of the dose-escalation patients had previously received checkpoint inhibitors. Partial responses occurred in three dose-escalation patients: two with cutaneous melanoma and one with hepatocellular carcinoma. In the dose-escalation cohort, 75% to 85% of patients were male, and the mean age was roughly 60 years with a range of roughly 20 to 85. Intravenous ivuxolimab was administered to patients every 2 weeks at six dose levels: 0.01, 0.1, 0.3, 1.5, 3 and 10 mg/kg. The monotherapy dose-escalation portion (N ≈ 56 patients) of the phase I ivuxolimab trial is reported in the paper. The purpose of peripheral TCRbeta sequencing was to test whether ivuxolimab changed TCR sequence diversity and led to clonal T-cell expansion.

Patients with a history of autoimmune disease or receiving systemic immunosuppression were excluded from the trial. In every dose cohort, peripheral blood was drawn for TCR sequencing at baseline, cycle 4 day 1, and cycle 7 day 1. Samples were obtained from an open-label, multicenter, first-in-human phase I dose-escalation trial of ivuxolimab. Adults with locally advanced or metastatic head and neck squamous cell, hepatocellular, melanoma or renal cell carcinoma were enrolled in the trial. CD4+ and CD8+ T cells were sorted separately from peripheral blood before TCR sequencing. Comment on this clone: This clone's antigen is unknown. The input lacks base qualities; no much larger clone sits a single base away.

Trimmed from V: 2 bases; trimmed from J: 4 bases; junction bases lacking a gene match: 8. The CDR3 runs 16 residues from the cysteine to the phenylalanine. Only CDR3 DNA remains: 48 bases, in frame from the first base. CDR1 and CDR2 are read off the germline V gene as MNHEY and SVGAGI. General conclusions and limits of the study: Low levels of normalized T-cell clonal expansion were also seen in some patients who did not respond. At doses from 0.1 to 3.0 mg/kg, clonal expansion was seen in both CD4+ and CD8+ blood T cells between baseline and week 6. The antigen specificity of the clonally expanded peripheral T cells was not determined. Partial responders in the 0.1-3.0 mg/kg groups had among the lowest normalized peripheral clonal expansion, especially among CD8+ T cells. After ivuxolimab, CD8+ T cells had more expanded clones than CD4+ T cells on average.

Genomic DNA was isolated from the sorted cells so that the TCRbeta CDR3 region could be sequenced. The immunoSEQ Assay was used to sequence the TCRbeta CDR3 regions. TCRdb mirrors the immuneACCESS table, restricted to in-frame sequences. Some clones are absent from its copies; in checked studies, under half trace to an unresolved V gene, and the reason for the others is unknown. A total of tens of thousands of clones appear in this sample, 80% to 95% of them only once. Under 0.35% of the sample comes from the top ten. The TCR comes from an adult with an advanced solid tumor such as melanoma, head and neck, liver or kidney cancer. The V and J genes are TRBV6-5 and TRBJ2-5; 9 bases in the middle match TRBD1. The input for sequencing was CD4+ or CD8+ T cells sorted from blood, taken in a trial of the OX40 agonist ivuxolimab. The DNA sequence is given as TGTGCCAGCAGTTACGCCCCGTCGGGACAGGGAGAGACCCAGTACTTC. Translated, this gives CASSYAPSGQGETQYF.